The clone carrying this TCR beta chain was counted many times. Its target is unknown. HTBI primers from iRepertoire and Arm-PCR of CDR3 regions yielded the TCR beta libraries. MiXCR, applied by TCRdb to the multiplex PCR reads, yields one record per CDR3 protein. The sample holds about 430,000 distinct CDR3 sequences, approximately 16% seen once. This sample stems from a study of regulatory T cells in long-lasting Graves disease. Whole-study findings and limits: Preferential use of TRBV28, TRBJ1-2 and TRBJ2-5 was seen in persistent disease.

CDR1 is LGHNA, CDR2 YSLEER, per germline. Trimming removed 1 base from V and 6 bases from J, with 6 bases in between. The CDR3 consists of 13 residues. Time point: newly diagnosed GD, antithyroid drugs for less than 3 months. PBMC RNA served as the TCR library source. This same sample was also part of a study on T cells in Graves' hyperthyroidism and ophthalmopathy.

The material was peripheral blood mononuclear cells (PBMCs), obtained at new diagnosis, from a patient treated with antithyroid drugs. The chain couples TRBV4-3 to TRBJ2-2; D is unclear. This TCR derives from a middle-aged woman with Graves disease. The CDR3 region is CASSQAEAGELFF. In DNA form, the CDR3 reads TGCGCCAGCAGCCAAGCCGAAGCCGGGGAGCTGTTTTTT.